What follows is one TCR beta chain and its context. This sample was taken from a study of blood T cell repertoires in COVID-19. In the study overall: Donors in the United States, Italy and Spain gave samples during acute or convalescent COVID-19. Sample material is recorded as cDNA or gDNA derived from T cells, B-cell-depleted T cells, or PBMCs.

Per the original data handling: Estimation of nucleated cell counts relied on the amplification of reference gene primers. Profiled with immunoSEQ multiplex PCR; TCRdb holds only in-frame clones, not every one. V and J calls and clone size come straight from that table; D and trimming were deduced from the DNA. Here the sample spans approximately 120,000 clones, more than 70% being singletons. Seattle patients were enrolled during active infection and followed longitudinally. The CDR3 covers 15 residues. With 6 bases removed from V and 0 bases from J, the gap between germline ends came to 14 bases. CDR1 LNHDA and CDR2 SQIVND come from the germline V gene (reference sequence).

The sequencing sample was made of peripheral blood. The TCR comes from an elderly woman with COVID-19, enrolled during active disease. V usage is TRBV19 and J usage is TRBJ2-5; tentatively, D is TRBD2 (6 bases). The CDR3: CASRRDSRYQETQYF. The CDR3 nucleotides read TGTGCCAGTAGACGGGACTCCCGGTACCAAGAGACCCAGTACTTC. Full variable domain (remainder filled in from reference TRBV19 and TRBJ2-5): DGGITQSPKYLFRKEGQNVTLSCEQNLNHDAMYWYRQDPGQGLRLIYYSQIVNDFQKGDIAEGYSVSREKKESFPLTVTSAQKNPTAFYLCASRRDSRYQETQYFGPGTRLLVL.